The entry that follows covers one T cell receptor (beta chain) sequence. Antigen unknown. The sample belongs to a study of cytotoxic CD8 clonotypes in ibrutinib-treated CLL. Some clones are missing from TCRdb's copy, which holds only in-frame ones; the method was immunoSEQ multiplex PCR. The repertoire includes around 70,000 clones, around 80% of them detected once, and roughly 7.7% sits in the top ten. Study outcomes and limitations: A rise in clonality was seen at ibrutinib response, and a fall back toward baseline was seen at progression. Baseline-level clonality went beyond age-matched healthy donors and moved in step with circulating CD8+ T-cell counts.

Germline V gene lookup returns CDR1 SNHLY and CDR2 FYNNEI. The V and J ends lost 3 bases and 4 bases respectively, with 19 bases between them. This CDR3 comprises 18 residues. The chain links TRBV2 to TRBJ2-6; a weak D match, TRBD2 (5 bases). The receptor's source is a human donor with chronic lymphocytic leukemia. Here the sequenced sample was PBMCs, taken at disease progression, from a patient treated with ibrutinib. CDR3 nucleotide sequence: TGTGCCAGCAGTGACGGGAAATCGGATTGGTCGGGGGCCAACGTCCTGACTTTC. Translating gives CASSDGKSDWSGANVLTF.